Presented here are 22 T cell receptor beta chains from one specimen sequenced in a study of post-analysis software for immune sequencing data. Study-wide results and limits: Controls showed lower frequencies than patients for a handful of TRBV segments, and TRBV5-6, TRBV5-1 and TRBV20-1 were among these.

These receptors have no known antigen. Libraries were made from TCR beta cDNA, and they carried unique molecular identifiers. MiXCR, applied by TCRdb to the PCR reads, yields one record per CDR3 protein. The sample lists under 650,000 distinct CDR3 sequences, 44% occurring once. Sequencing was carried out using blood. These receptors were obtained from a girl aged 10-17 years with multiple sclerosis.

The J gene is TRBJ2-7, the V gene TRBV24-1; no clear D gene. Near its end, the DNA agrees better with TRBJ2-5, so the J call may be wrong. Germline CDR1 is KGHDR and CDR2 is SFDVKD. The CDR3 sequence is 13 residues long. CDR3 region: CATKRTSGETQYF. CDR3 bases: TGTGCCACCAAACGGACCTCGGGAGAGACCCAGTACTTC.

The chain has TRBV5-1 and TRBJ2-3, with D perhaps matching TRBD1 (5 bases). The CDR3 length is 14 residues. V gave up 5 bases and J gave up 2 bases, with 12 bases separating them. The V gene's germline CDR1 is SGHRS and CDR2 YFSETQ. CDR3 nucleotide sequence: TGCGCCAGCAGGACAGAAACTAACACAGATACGCAGTATTTT. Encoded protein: CASRTETNTDTQYF.

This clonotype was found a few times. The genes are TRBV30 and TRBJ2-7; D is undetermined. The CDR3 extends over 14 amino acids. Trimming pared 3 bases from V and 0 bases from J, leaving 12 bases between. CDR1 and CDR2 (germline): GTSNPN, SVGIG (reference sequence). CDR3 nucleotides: TGTGCCTGGAGAGAACATCGCCGCTCCTACGAGCAGTACTTC. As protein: CAWREHRRSYEQYF.

The CDR3 coding sequence is TGCAGCGTTGAGTGGACTAGCGGGAGTCGAGATGAGCAGTTCTTC. The encoded protein is CSVEWTSGSRDEQFF. The gene calls are TRBV29-1 and TRBJ2-1, with 13 positions matching TRBD2. The trim removed 3 bases at V and 8 bases at J, leaving 7 bases unmatched. There are 15 residues in the CDR3. Germline-derived CDR1 and CDR2 are SQVTM and ANQGSEA.

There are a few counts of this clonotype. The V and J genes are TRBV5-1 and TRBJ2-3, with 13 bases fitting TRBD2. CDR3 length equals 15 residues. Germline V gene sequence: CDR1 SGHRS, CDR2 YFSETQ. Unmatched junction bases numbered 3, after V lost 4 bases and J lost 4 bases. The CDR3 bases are TGCGCCAGCAGCACTAGCGGGGGGGACCCAGATACGCAGTATTTT. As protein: CASSTSGGDPDTQYF.

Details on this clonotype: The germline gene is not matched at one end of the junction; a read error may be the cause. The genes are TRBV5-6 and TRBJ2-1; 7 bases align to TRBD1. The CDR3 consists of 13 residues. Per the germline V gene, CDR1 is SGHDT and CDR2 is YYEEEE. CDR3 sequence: CASSLEGGNQQFF. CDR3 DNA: TGTGCCAGCAGCTTAGAAGGGGGCAATCAGCAGTTCTTC. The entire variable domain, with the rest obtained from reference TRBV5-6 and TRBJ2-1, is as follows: DAGVTQSPTHLIKTRGQQVTLRCSPKSGHDTVSWYQQALGQGPQFIFQYYEEEERQRGNFPDRFSGHQFPNYSSELNVNALLLGDSALYLCASSLEGGNQQFFGPGTRLTVL.

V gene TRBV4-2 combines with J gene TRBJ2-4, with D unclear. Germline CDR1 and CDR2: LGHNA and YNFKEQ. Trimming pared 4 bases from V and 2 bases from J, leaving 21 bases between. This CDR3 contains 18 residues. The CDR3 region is CASSPGPRHLGPKNIQYF. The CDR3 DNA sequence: TGTGCCAGCAGCCCTGGCCCCAGACACCTCGGACCCAAAAACATTCAGTACTTC.

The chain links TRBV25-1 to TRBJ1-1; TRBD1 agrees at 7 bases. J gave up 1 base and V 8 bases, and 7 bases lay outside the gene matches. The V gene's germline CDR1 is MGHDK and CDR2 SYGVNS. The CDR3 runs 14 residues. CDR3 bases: TGTGCCAGCTTCCCGGACAGGCCGAACACTGAAGCTTTCTTT. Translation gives CASFPDRPNTEAFF.

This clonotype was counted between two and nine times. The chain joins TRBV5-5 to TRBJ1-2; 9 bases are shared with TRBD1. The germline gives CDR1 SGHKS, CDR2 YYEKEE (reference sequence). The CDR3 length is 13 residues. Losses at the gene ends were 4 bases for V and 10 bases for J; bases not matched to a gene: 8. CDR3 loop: CASSLGTGKVYTF. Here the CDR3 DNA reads TGTGCCAGCAGCCTTGGGACAGGGAAGGTCTACACCTTC.

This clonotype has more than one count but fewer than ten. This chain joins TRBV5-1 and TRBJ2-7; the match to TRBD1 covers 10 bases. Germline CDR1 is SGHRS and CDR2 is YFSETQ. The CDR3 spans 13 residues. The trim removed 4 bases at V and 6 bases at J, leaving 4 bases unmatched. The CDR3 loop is CASSIRDRGEQYF. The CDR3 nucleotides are TGCGCCAGCAGCATAAGGGACAGGGGCGAGCAGTACTTC. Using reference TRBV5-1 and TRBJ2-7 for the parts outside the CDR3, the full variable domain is KAGVTQTPRYLIKTRGQQVTLSCSPISGHRSVSWYQQTPGQGLQFLFEYFSETQRNKGNFPGRFSGRQFSNSRSEMNVSTLELGDSALYLCASSIRDRGEQYFGPGTRLTVT.

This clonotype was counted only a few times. The CDR3 region is CSALLAVAAETQYF. DNA of the CDR3: TGCAGTGCTCTTCTAGCGGTGGCTGCGGAGACCCAGTACTTC. This chain connects TRBV20-1 to TRBJ2-5; TRBD2 agrees at 7 bases. This CDR3 has 14 residues. CDR1 is DFQATT, CDR2 SNEGSKA, per germline (reference sequence). V shed 5 bases and J 5 bases; nucleotides not matched to a gene: 11.

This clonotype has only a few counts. The CDR3 here is CASSPELGETQYF. CDR3 in DNA: TGTGCCAGCAGCCCAGAGTTGGGGGAGACCCAGTACTTC. The chain links TRBV7-2 to TRBJ2-5; D not resolved. Trimming took off 5 bases at V and 5 bases at J, with 12 bases between the two ends. Germline values: CDR1 SGHTA, CDR2 FQGNSA. This CDR3 has 13 residues. The full variable domain, with the rest looked up from reference TRBV7-2 and TRBJ2-5, is GAGVSQSPSNKVTEKGKDVELRCDPISGHTALYWYRQSLGQGLEFLIYFQGNSAPDKSGLPSDRFSAERTGGSVSTLTIQRTQQEDSAVYLCASSPELGETQYFGPGTRLLVL.

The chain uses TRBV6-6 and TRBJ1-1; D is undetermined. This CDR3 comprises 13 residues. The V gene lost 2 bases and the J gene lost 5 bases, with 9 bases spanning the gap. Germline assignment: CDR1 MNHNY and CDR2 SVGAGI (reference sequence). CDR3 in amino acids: CASSYEQNTEAFF. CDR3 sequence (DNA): TGTGCCAGCAGTTACGAACAGAATACTGAAGCTTTCTTT.

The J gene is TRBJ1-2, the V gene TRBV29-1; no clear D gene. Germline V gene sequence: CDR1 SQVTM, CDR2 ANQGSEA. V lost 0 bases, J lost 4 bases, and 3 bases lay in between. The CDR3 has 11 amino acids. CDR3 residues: CSVEEGYGYTF. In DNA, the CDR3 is TGCAGCGTTGAAGAAGGCTATGGCTACACCTTC.

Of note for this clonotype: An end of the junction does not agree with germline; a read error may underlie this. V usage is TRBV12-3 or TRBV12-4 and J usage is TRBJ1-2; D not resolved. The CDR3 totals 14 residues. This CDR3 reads CASAKGGSFYGHTF. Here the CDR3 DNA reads TGTGCCAGCGCCAAGGGAGGGTCCTTCTATGGCCACACCTTC.

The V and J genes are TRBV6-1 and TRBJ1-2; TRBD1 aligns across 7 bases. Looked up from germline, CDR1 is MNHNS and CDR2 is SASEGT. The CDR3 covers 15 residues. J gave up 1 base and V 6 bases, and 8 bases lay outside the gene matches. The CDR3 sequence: CASRIGTAINYGYTF. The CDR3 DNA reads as TGTGCCAGCAGGATTGGGACAGCTATTAACTATGGCTACACCTTC.

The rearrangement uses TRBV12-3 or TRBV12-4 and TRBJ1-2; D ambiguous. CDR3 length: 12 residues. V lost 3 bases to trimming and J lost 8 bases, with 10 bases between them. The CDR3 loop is CASSLDGKGYTF. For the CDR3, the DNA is TGTGCCAGCAGTTTGGACGGGAAGGGCTACACCTTC.

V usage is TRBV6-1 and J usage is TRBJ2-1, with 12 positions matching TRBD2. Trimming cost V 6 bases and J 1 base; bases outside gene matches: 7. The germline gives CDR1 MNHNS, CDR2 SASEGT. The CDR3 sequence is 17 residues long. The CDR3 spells CASSLGTSGFSYNEQFF. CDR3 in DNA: TGTGCCAGCAGCCTAGGGACTAGCGGGTTTTCCTACAATGAGCAGTTCTTC.

CDR3 region: CASSAPGFQPQHF. The CDR3 DNA is TGTGCCAGCAGTGCTCCGGGATTTCAGCCCCAGCATTTT. The chain uses TRBV12-3 or TRBV12-4 and TRBJ1-5; no definite D call. The V end was cut by 5 bases, the J end by 6 bases, with 11 bases between. The CDR3 loop spans 13 amino acids.

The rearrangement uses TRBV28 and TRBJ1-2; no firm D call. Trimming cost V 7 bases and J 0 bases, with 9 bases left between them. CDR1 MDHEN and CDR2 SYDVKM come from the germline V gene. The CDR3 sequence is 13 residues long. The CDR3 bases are TGTGCCAGCAATTCTAATACTAACTATGGCTACACCTTC. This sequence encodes CASNSNTNYGYTF.

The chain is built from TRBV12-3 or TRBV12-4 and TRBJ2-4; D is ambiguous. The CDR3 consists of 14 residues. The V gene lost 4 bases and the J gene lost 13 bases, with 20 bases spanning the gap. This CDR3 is CASSSHRTSPEQYF. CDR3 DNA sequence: TGTGCCAGCAGTTCACATCGGACCTCCCCGGAGCAGTACTTC.

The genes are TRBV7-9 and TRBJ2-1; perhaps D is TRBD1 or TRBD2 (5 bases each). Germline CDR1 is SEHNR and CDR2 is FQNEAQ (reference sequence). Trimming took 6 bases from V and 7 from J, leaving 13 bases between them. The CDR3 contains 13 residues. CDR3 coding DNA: TGTGCCAGCAGAGAGGGGCGGCAGAATGAGCAGTTCTTC. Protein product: CASREGRQNEQFF.